The clone carrying this TCR beta chain was counted a few times. Antigen: not known. These data originate in a study of T-cell reconstitution after alpha-beta-depleted transplantation in children. Study-wide findings and caveats: There were reportedly several hundred expanded graft clones from which alpha-beta T cells came about two months after transplant.

A library of TCRbeta sequences, prepared with unique molecular identifiers, was generated. TCRdb passed the PCR reads through MiXCR, listing each CDR3 protein once. This sample has roughly 82,000 distinct CDR3 sequences, with roughly 14% found just once. Material: PBMCs, mostly from graft donor cells, obtained 180 days after TCRalphabeta/CD19-depleted stem cell transplant. This TCR was sampled from a male patient between 2 and 15 years old who had a stem cell transplant for acute lymphoblastic leukemia, so the T cells may come from the graft donor.

The CDR3 is CASSLVDSRTDTQYF. The CDR3 nucleotides read TGTGCCAGCAGCTTAGTTGACAGCCGCACAGATACGCAGTATTTT. The chain couples TRBV7-2 to TRBJ2-3; D perhaps matches TRBD1 (5 bases). This CDR3 region has 15 residues. Germline values: CDR1 SGHTA, CDR2 FQGNSA. Trimming took off 1 base at V and 1 base at J, with 9 bases between the two ends.